The 22 T cell receptor beta chains below come from one sample, sequenced in a study of cytomegalovirus exposure and HLA in healthy donors. PCR was performed using 60 Vbeta and 13 Jbeta primers. This table comes from immunoSEQ multiplex PCR, and its TCRdb copy is limited to in-frame clones, with some not included. The data show about 97,000 clones, with about 79% seen just once and 3% to 4% held by the top ten. The sample consisted of PBMCs. The receptors here all came from a male donor in good health and CMV-seropositive.

This rearrangement joins TRBV6-5 to TRBJ2-7; 9 bases line up with TRBD1. The germline CDR1 and CDR2 sequences are MNHEY and SVGAGI. The CDR3 is 13 residues long. The V segment lost 2 bases and the J segment 9 bases; nucleotides outside the gene matches: 5. CDR3 sequence reads: CASSYLGQGRQYF. CDR3 bases: TGTGCCAGCAGTTACCTAGGACAGGGGAGGCAGTACTTC.

The chain carries TRBV5-1 and TRBJ1-1; D is perhaps TRBD1 (6 bases). CDR1 is SGHRS, CDR2 YFSETQ, per germline. The V end lost 6 bases, the J end lost 1 base, and 13 bases lay between the germline ends. The CDR3 loop spans 14 amino acids. The CDR3 loop is CASTRDRKNTEAFF. In DNA form, the CDR3 reads TGCGCCAGCACCCGAGACAGGAAGAACACTGAAGCTTTCTTT.

The J gene is TRBJ1-1, the V gene TRBV6-5, with 9 bases matching TRBD1. Germline V gene data show CDR1 as MNHEY and CDR2 as SVGAGI. V gave up 5 bases and J gave up 7 bases; unmatched junction bases: 8. This CDR3 comprises 14 residues. The DNA for the CDR3 is TGTGCCAGCAGTACCCCGGGACAGGGAATTGAAGCTTTCTTT. It translates to CASSTPGQGIEAFF.

This clone has more than one count but fewer than ten. The V gene is TRBV30, the J gene TRBJ2-7; D is ambiguous. The CDR3 has 13 residues. Trimming removed 3 bases at V and 3 bases at J, with 12 bases between. The germline CDR1 and CDR2 sequences are GTSNPN and SVGIG (reference sequence). CDR3 sequence: CAWRRVNSYEQYF. CDR3 bases: TGTGCCTGGAGACGGGTTAATAGCTACGAGCAGTACTTC.

In this sample, this clone turned up once. This chain connects TRBV9 to TRBJ2-1; 8 positions agree with TRBD1. The CDR3 runs to 17 residues. V was clipped by 4 bases and J by 5 bases; unmatched bases: 14. CDR1 and CDR2 (germline): SGDLS, YYNGEE. The CDR3 DNA sequence: TGTGCCAGCAGCCCCACCCGGACAGGGTCTTTCGACAATGAGCAGTTCTTC. Translation gives CASSPTRTGSFDNEQFF.

This chain links TRBV19 with TRBJ1-5, with 10 bases fitting TRBD1. The germline V gene encodes CDR1 LNHDA and CDR2 SQIVND (reference sequence). The CDR3 length is 16 residues. The junction had 10 bases not matched to a gene; V was cut back by 6 bases and J by 5 bases. CDR3 sequence reads: CASRGWDRGVDQPQHF. The CDR3 DNA sequence: TGTGCCAGTAGGGGCTGGGACAGGGGAGTTGATCAGCCCCAGCATTTT.

The rearrangement links TRBV6-5 to TRBJ1-2, with D possibly being TRBD1 (5 bases). Germline V gene sequence: CDR1 MNHEY, CDR2 SVGAGI. The CDR3 runs 13 residues. The germline V and J ends were trimmed by 6 bases and 2 bases, with 10 bases remaining between them. The CDR3 here is CASRRDGNYGYTF. The CDR3 nucleotides are TGTGCCAGCAGGCGGGACGGCAACTATGGCTACACCTTC.

The V call is TRBV2, the J call TRBJ1-5; D is undetermined. CDR1 is SNHLY, CDR2 FYNNEI, per germline. The CDR3 length is 12 residues. Trimming left V 7 bases short and J 3 bases short, with 7 bases between. CDR3 bases: TGTGCCAGCAAACAGCTCAATCAGCCCCAGCATTTT. Amino acid sequence: CASKQLNQPQHF.

The CDR3 region has the DNA TGTGCCAGCAGCCAGCTAGGGACAGGGTCCTACGAGCAGTACTTC. Protein product: CASSQLGTGSYEQYF. This chain joins TRBV11-2 and TRBJ2-7, with 9 positions matching TRBD1. The length of the CDR3 is 15 residues. Germline lookup yields CDR1 SGHAT and CDR2 FQNNGV. V was pared by 5 bases and J by 1 base, with 6 bases of the junction left unmatched.

The chain employs TRBV5-1 and TRBJ2-3; TRBD2 is a possible D gene (6 bases). Germline assignment: CDR1 SGHRS and CDR2 YFSETQ. This CDR3 is built from 15 residues. V lost 0 bases to trimming and J lost 0 bases, with 8 bases between them. The CDR3 protein is CASSLGGTSTDTQYF. In nucleotides, the CDR3 is TGCGCCAGCAGCTTGGGGGGGACTAGCACAGATACGCAGTATTTT.

The rearrangement links TRBV19 to TRBJ1-1; D is possibly TRBD1 (5 bases). CDR3 size: 17 residues. Germline V gene data show CDR1 as LNHDA and CDR2 as SQIVND (reference sequence). V lost 3 bases to trimming and J lost 1 base, with 18 bases between them. For the CDR3, the DNA is TGTGCCAGTAGTATTAACTACAGGCTCTCCGGGAACACTGAAGCTTTCTTT. It codes for CASSINYRLSGNTEAFF.

V and J are TRBV5-1 and TRBJ2-5, with 10 positions matching TRBD1. Germline V gene data show CDR1 as SGHRS and CDR2 as YFSETQ. There are 15 residues in the CDR3. Germline trimming cut 4 bases from V and 2 bases from J; bases unmatched to any gene: 5. CDR3 region: CASSPGTGAQETQYF. CDR3 nucleotide sequence: TGCGCCAGCAGCCCCGGGACAGGGGCACAAGAGACCCAGTACTTC.

V usage is TRBV4-1 and J usage is TRBJ2-2; 9 bases line up with TRBD2. Germline loops: CDR1 MGHRA, CDR2 YSYEKL. The CDR3 runs 17 residues. Trimming removed 4 bases from V and 5 bases from J; junction bases left unmatched: 11. In nucleotides, the CDR3 is TGCGCCAGCAGCCCTGGACTAGCGCAGAGGAAAACCGGGGAGCTGTTTTTT. This codes for CASSPGLAQRKTGELFF.

V gene TRBV7-9 combines with J gene TRBJ2-7; D is possibly TRBD2 (7 bases). The CDR3 extends over 14 amino acids. Germline V lookup: CDR1 SEHNR, CDR2 FQNEAQ (reference sequence). Trimming removed 5 bases from V and 3 bases from J, with 14 bases in between. The CDR3 region is CASSRGARDYEQYF. In nucleotides, the CDR3 is TGTGCCAGCAGCCGGGGGGCCAGGGACTACGAGCAGTACTTC.

This CDR3 reads CSVHRTGGGYTF. The CDR3 nucleotides are TGCAGCGTTCACCGGACAGGCGGTGGCTACACCTTC. The chain recombines TRBV29-1 with TRBJ1-2, with TRBD1 matching over 7 bases. After removal of 5 bases from V and 7 bases from J, the junction contained 7 bases not matched to a gene. The CDR3 consists of 12 residues. CDR1 is SQVTM, CDR2 ANQGSEA, per germline.

The V call is TRBV7-9, the J call TRBJ2-6; TRBD1 matches 8 bases. The CDR3 totals 19 residues. Germline V CDR1 and CDR2: SEHNR, FQNEAQ (reference sequence). After removal of 6 bases from V and 0 bases from J, the junction contained 13 bases not matched to a gene. This CDR3 reads CASSRLRQGAISGANVLTF. Here the CDR3 DNA reads TGTGCCAGCAGTAGATTGCGCCAGGGGGCGATCTCTGGGGCCAACGTCCTGACTTTC. Combining the CDR3 with reference TRBV7-9 and TRBJ2-6 gives the whole variable domain DTGVSQNPRHKITKRGQNVTFRCDPISEHNRLYWYRQTLGQGPEFLTYFQNEAQLEKSRLLSDRFSAERPKGSFSTLEIQRTEQGDSAMYLCASSRLRQGAISGANVLTFGAGSRLTVL.

V usage is TRBV7-9 and J usage is TRBJ2-1, with a tentative D call TRBD1 (7 bases). Trimming pared 6 bases from V and 5 bases from J, leaving 23 bases between. Germline V gives CDR1 SEHNR, CDR2 FQNEAQ (reference sequence). The CDR3 length is 17 residues. CDR3 coding DNA: TGTGCCAGCAGTTCCCGACAGGGACCCGGGGGCCACAATGAGCAGTTCTTC. This codes for CASSSRQGPGGHNEQFF. The whole variable domain, filled in from reference TRBV7-9 and TRBJ2-1, reads DTGVSQNPRHKITKRGQNVTFRCDPISEHNRLYWYRQTLGQGPEFLTYFQNEAQLEKSRLLSDRFSAERPKGSFSTLEIQRTEQGDSAMYLCASSSRQGPGGHNEQFFGPGTRLTVL.

The J gene is TRBJ1-4, the V gene TRBV6-5; 7 bases map to TRBD1. The J segment lost 5 bases and the V segment lost 0 bases, leaving 3 bases of the junction unmatched. The CDR3 has 15 amino acids. Germline V gives CDR1 MNHEY, CDR2 SVGAGI. This chain's CDR3 is CASSYSDRPNEKLFF. In nucleotides, the CDR3 is TGTGCCAGCAGTTACTCGGACAGGCCAAATGAAAAACTGTTTTTT.

This clone appeared once. The chain recombines TRBV28 with TRBJ2-3, with a possible D match to TRBD2 (6 bases). V was clipped by 8 bases and J by 8 bases, with 8 bases between them. CDR3 length equals 10 residues. In germline, CDR1 is MDHEN, CDR2 SYDVKM. The CDR3, as DNA: TGTGCCAGCGGGGGAGGTACGCAGTATTTT. Its translation is CASGGGTQYF.

A single count supports this clone. The limits of the CDR3 on the DNA are not certain, so only TCRdb's listed CDR3 is given. The rearrangement joins TRBV19 to TRBJ1-1; the table's TRBD1 call for D was not verified on the DNA. Germline CDR1 LNHDA, CDR2 SQIVND (reference sequence). The CDR3 has 11 amino acids, counting both end residues. The CDR3 sequence: CASTSVGAAFF.

The J gene is TRBJ1-1, the V gene TRBV10-1, with 7 bases that match TRBD1. This CDR3 region has 14 residues. The ends lost 7 bases at V and 0 bases at J; junction bases unmatched: 5. The germline V gene encodes CDR1 WNHNN and CDR2 SYGVQD (reference sequence). The CDR3 region has the DNA TGCGCCAGCAAAACGACAGGGTTGAACACTGAAGCTTTCTTT. Translation: CASKTTGLNTEAFF.

This chain uses TRBV2 with TRBJ1-1, with D possibly matching TRBD1 (6 bases). In germline, CDR1 is SNHLY, CDR2 FYNNEI. This CDR3 is built from 14 residues. Trimming removed 2 bases at V and 4 bases at J, with 11 bases between. The CDR3 DNA reads as TGTGCCAGCAGTGAAAGGGGGATGGGCACTGAAGCTTTCTTT. Amino acids: CASSERGMGTEAFF.